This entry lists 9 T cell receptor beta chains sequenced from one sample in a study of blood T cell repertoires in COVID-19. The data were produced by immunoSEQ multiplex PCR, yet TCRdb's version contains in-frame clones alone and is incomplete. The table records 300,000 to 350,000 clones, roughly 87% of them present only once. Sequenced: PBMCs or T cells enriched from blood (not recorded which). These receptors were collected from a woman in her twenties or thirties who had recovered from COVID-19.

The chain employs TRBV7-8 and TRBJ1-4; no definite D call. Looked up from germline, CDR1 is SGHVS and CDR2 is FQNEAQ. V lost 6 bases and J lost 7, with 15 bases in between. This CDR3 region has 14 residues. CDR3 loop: CASSPEARREKLFF. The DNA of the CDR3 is TGTGCCAGCAGTCCGGAGGCCCGCCGTGAAAAACTGTTTTTT. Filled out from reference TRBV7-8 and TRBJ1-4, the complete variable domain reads GAGVSQSPRYKVAKRGQDVALRCDPISGHVSLFWYQQALGQGPEFLTYFQNEAQLDKSGLPSDRFFAERPEGSVSTLKIQRTQQEDSAVYLCASSPEARREKLFFGSGTQLSVL.

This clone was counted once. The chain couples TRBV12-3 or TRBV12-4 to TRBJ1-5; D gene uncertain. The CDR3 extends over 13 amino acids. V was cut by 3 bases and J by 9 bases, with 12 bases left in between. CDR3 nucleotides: TGTGCCAGCAGTTTGTTCCGACAACCGCCCCAGCATTTT. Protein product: CASSLFRQPPQHF.

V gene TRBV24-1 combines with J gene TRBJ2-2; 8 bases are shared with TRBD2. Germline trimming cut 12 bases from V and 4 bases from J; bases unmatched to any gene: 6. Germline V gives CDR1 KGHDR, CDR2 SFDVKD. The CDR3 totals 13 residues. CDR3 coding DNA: TGTGCCGCCGGGGGGGGAGTCACCGGGGAGCTGTTTTTT. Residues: CAAGGGVTGELFF.

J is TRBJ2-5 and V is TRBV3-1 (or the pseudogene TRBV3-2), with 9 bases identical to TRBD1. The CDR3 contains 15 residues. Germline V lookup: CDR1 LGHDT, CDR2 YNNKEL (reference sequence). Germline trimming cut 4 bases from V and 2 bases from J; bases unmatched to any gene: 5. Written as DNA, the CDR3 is TGTGCCAGCAGCCCACGACAGGGGGATCAAGAGACCCAGTACTTC. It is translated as CASSPRQGDQETQYF.

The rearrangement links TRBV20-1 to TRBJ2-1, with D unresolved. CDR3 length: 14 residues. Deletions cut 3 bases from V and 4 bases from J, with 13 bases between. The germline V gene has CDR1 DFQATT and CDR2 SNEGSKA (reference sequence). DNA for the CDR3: TGCAGTGCTAGTACCAGCGACGGGTACAATGAGCAGTTCTTC. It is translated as CSASTSDGYNEQFF.

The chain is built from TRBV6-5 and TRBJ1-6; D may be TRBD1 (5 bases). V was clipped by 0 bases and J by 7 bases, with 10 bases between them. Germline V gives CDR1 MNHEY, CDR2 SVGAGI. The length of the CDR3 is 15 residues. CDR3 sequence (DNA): TGTGCCAGCAGTTACTCGGAGGGGCGAAATTCACCCCTCCACTTT. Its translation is CASSYSEGRNSPLHF.

This chain's CDR3 is CASSLVAPQGEAFF. The CDR3 nucleotides are TGTGCCAGCAGCTTGGTGGCCCCGCAGGGTGAAGCTTTCTTT. The J gene is TRBJ1-1, the V gene TRBV5-8, with TRBD1 as a possible D gene (5 bases). CDR3 size: 14 residues. The germline V gene has CDR1 SGHTS and CDR2 YDEGEE. V was clipped by 0 bases and J by 7 bases, with 13 bases between them.

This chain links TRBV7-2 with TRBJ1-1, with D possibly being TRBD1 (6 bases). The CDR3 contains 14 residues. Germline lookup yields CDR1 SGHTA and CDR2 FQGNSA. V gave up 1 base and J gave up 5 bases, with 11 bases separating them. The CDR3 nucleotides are TGTGCCAGCAGCTTAGAGAGGGGGGGGACTGAAGCTTTCTTT. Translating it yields CASSLERGGTEAFF.

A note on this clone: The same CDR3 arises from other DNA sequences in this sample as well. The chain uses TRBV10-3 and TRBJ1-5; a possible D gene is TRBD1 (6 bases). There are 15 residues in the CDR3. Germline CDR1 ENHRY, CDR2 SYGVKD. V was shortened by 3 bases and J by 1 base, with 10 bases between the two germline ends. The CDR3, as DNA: TGTGCCATCAGTGATCCAACAGGGAGCAATCAGCCCCAGCATTTT. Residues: CAISDPTGSNQPQHF.